Following are 15 T cell receptor beta chains from one sample sequenced in a study of beta chain features in type 1 diabetes. Their antigens remain unidentified. Study-wide points: TCRB CDR3 length was moderately but significantly reduced in all four CD4+ subsets of Type 1 diabetes patients.

Expressed TCRB transcripts were sequenced because the isolated RNA had all been reverse transcribed beforehand. The table came from immunoSEQ multiplex PCR; TCRdb's copy has only in-frame clones and leaves some out. This table holds about 340,000 clones, about 13% found once. The sample was naive CD4+ T cells from blood. All receptors come from a woman aged 18-30 years with type 1 diabetes.

Concerning this clone: The junction departs from the called germline gene at one end, perhaps through a read error. V gene TRBV15 combines with J gene TRBJ1-4; D ambiguous. CDR3 length: 12 residues. Germline V gives CDR1 LNHNV, CDR2 YYDKDF (reference sequence). The CDR3 loop is CATSRAGLSQLF. The CDR3 DNA sequence: TGTGCCACCAGCAGAGCCGGACTGAGCCAGCTTTTT.

The chain is built from TRBV5-6 and TRBJ2-7, with D maybe TRBD2 (5 bases). Germline V CDR1 and CDR2: SGHDT, YYEEEE. CDR3 length: 11 residues. The CDR3 bases are TGTGCCAGCAGCTCCTCGGACTTCCTAGCCGTC. It yields the protein CASSSSDFLAV.

The chain combines TRBV25-1 with TRBJ2-1; 10 nucleotides match TRBD2. CDR3 length: 16 residues. J gave up 3 bases and V 2 bases, and 4 bases lay outside the gene matches. Per the germline V gene, CDR1 is MGHDK and CDR2 is SYGVNS. The CDR3 reads CASSERTSGHYNEQFF. As DNA, the CDR3 is TGTGCCAGCAGTGAAAGGACTAGCGGACACTACAATGAGCAGTTCTTC.

This clone showed up many times. The rearrangement joins TRBV5-4 to TRBJ2-1; no definite D call. Trimming removed 0 bases from V and 9 bases from J, with 7 bases in between. The CDR3 runs 12 residues. Germline V gene lookup returns CDR1 SGHNT and CDR2 YYREEE (reference sequence). The CDR3 region is CASSLENLEQFF. The CDR3, as DNA: TGTGCCAGCAGCTTGGAAAATCTTGAGCAGTTCTTC.

In this sample, this clone turned up a few times. The V gene is TRBV18, the J gene TRBJ1-4, with 8 bases identical to TRBD1. This CDR3 is built from 16 residues. Per germline, CDR1 KGHSH and CDR2 LQKENI. Germline trimming cut 3 bases from V and 2 bases from J; bases unmatched to any gene: 5. Here the CDR3 DNA reads TGTGCCAGCTCACCGACAGGGGTGTCCACTAATGAAAAACTGTTTTTT. Translated: CASSPTGVSTNEKLFF.

The chain combines TRBV30 with TRBJ1-3; a weak D match, TRBD1 (6 bases). V dropped 4 bases and J dropped 1 base, with 11 bases sitting between them. Germline assignment: CDR1 GTSNPN and CDR2 SVGIG (reference sequence). This CDR3 is 14 amino acids long. The CDR3 DNA sequence: TGTGCCTGGACCCAACAGGGATCTGGAAACACCATATATTTT. This sequence encodes CAWTQQGSGNTIYF.

The rearrangement joins TRBV9 to TRBJ2-5; D uncertain. The germline V gene encodes CDR1 SGDLS and CDR2 YYNGEE. CDR3 length equals 16 residues. V gave up 0 bases and J gave up 2 bases, with 14 bases separating them. The CDR3 DNA is TGTGCCAGCAGCGTAGGTCCACTAACCCCACAAGAGACCCAGTACTTC. Translating it yields CASSVGPLTPQETQYF.

This clone turned up a few times. J is TRBJ2-2 and V is TRBV11-2; TRBD1 agrees at 7 bases. Germline assignment: CDR1 SGHAT and CDR2 FQNNGV. The CDR3 length is 16 residues. Trimming took 3 bases from V and 6 from J; bases not matched to a gene: 10. In DNA, the CDR3 is TGTGCCAGCAGCTTTGGCGACAGGGTCCGGGCCGGGGAGCTGTTTTTT. Translation gives CASSFGDRVRAGELFF.

This clone has a handful of counts. V and J are TRBV7-2 and TRBJ2-3; 8 nucleotides agree with TRBD2. The CDR3 extends over 16 amino acids. The V and J ends lost 2 bases and 1 base, in that order; junction bases with no gene match: 5. The germline V gene has CDR1 SGHTA and CDR2 FQGNSA. The CDR3 DNA reads TGTGCCAGCAGCTTAATTAGCGGGATCCGCACAGATACGCAGTATTTT. Translating it yields CASSLISGIRTDTQYF.

This clone has just a few counts. J is TRBJ1-1 and V is TRBV2; TRBD1 might be the D (5 bases). The CDR3 is 13 residues long. From germline, CDR1 is SNHLY and CDR2 FYNNEI. The V end was cut by 7 bases, the J end by 1 base, with 10 bases between. The CDR3 region has the DNA TGTGCCAGCATCCCAGACAGGAACACTGAAGCTTTCTTT. This codes for CASIPDRNTEAFF.

This clone was observed a few times. The chain links TRBV6-1 to TRBJ2-1, with 8 bases that match TRBD1. There are 16 residues in the CDR3. Germline V CDR1 and CDR2: MNHNS, SASEGT. With 3 bases clipped from V and 7 bases from J, the junction kept 11 bases outside the gene matches. The CDR3 sequence: CASSDMAGGAGNEQFF. The CDR3 bases are TGTGCCAGCAGTGATATGGCAGGGGGCGCGGGGAATGAGCAGTTCTTC.

This chain joins TRBV18 and TRBJ2-5; the D gene is possibly TRBD2 (5 bases). Trimming took 6 bases from V and 1 from J, leaving 12 bases between them. The germline V gene encodes CDR1 KGHSH and CDR2 LQKENI. The CDR3 extends over 14 amino acids. CDR3 sequence: CASSPREFQETQYF. CDR3 bases: TGTGCCAGCTCGCCTCGGGAATTCCAAGAGACCCAGTACTTC.

The chain has TRBV5-6 and TRBJ2-4, with D possibly being TRBD2 (6 bases). This CDR3 contains 13 residues. Deletions cut 7 bases from V and 8 bases from J, with 16 bases between. Germline CDR1 reads SGHDT; CDR2 reads YYEEEE. In DNA form, the CDR3 reads TGTGCCAGCTCGTGGAGGGGCAAGGACATTCAGTACTTC. This sequence encodes CASSWRGKDIQYF.

The chain uses TRBV2 and TRBJ1-2, with D unclear. The CDR3 sequence is 13 residues long. CDR1 is SNHLY, CDR2 FYNNEI, per germline. The V end was cut by 10 bases, the J end by 3 bases, with 15 bases between. This CDR3 reads CATLPGWHYGYTF. For the CDR3, the DNA is TGTGCCACCCTCCCAGGTTGGCACTATGGCTACACCTTC.

This clone was counted ten times or more. CDR3 DNA: TGTGCCAGCAGCGTGGGCAATGGCTACACCTTC. It translates to CASSVGNGYTF. The V gene is TRBV9, the J gene TRBJ1-2; D remains unclear. With 2 bases removed from V and 6 bases from J, the gap between germline ends came to 5 bases. The CDR3 consists of 11 residues. Germline loops: CDR1 SGDLS, CDR2 YYNGEE. The whole variable domain, remainder taken from reference TRBV9 and TRBJ1-2, is DSGVTQTPKHLITATGQRVTLRCSPRSGDLSVYWYQQSLDQGLQFLIQYYNGEERAKGNILERFSAQQFPDLHSELNLSSLELGDSALYFCASSVGNGYTFGSGTRLTVV.